One and the same sample provided the 31 T cell receptor beta chains below, sequenced in a study of blood T cell repertoires in COVID-19. Sequencing used immunoSEQ multiplex PCR; TCRdb keeps in-frame clones, though not all of them. The repertoire has about 440,000 clones, about 92% of them found once; the top ten carry 0.6% to 0.7%. The sequenced sample consisted of PBMCs or T cells enriched from blood (not recorded which). The receptors originated from a man between 18 and 35 years old who had recovered from COVID-19.

The chain links TRBV4-1 to TRBJ2-2; perhaps TRBD1 as D (5 bases). V gave up 3 bases and J gave up 3 bases, with 11 bases separating them. The CDR3 consists of 15 residues. From germline, CDR1 is MGHRA and CDR2 YSYEKL. Here the CDR3 reads CASSQAQDHTGELFF. The CDR3 DNA reads TGCGCCAGCAGCCAGGCACAGGACCACACCGGGGAGCTGTTTTTT.

This chain joins TRBV5-4 and TRBJ2-1; D is undetermined. The CDR3 is 12 amino acids. Germline CDR1 and CDR2: SGHNT and YYREEE (reference sequence). V lost 2 bases to trimming and J lost 8 bases, with 8 bases between them. The CDR3 here is CASSLLSDEQFF. CDR3 bases: TGTGCCAGCAGCTTACTCTCTGATGAGCAGTTCTTC. The full variable domain, its missing parts supplied by reference TRBV5-4 and TRBJ2-1, is ETGVTQSPTHLIKTRGQQVTLRCSSQSGHNTVSWYQQALGQGPQFIFQYYREEENGRGNFPPRFSGLQFPNYSSELNVNALELDDSALYLCASSLLSDEQFFGPGTRLTVL.

This clone was seen only once. J is TRBJ2-7 and V is TRBV6-5, with TRBD2 matching 14 bases. The junction had 4 bases not matched to a gene; V was cut back by 2 bases and J by 4 bases. This CDR3 is 16 amino acids long. CDR1 is MNHEY, CDR2 SVGAGI, per germline. The CDR3 nucleotides are TGTGCCAGCAGTTACGGGACTAGCGGGGGTCGATACGAGCAGTACTTC. It translates to CASSYGTSGGRYEQYF.

V gene TRBV14 combines with J gene TRBJ1-2; a weak D match, TRBD1 (6 bases). The CDR3 covers 16 residues. V was pared by 0 bases and J by 4 bases, with 15 bases between. The germline V gene encodes CDR1 SGHDN and CDR2 FVKESK. CDR3 DNA: TGTGCCAGCAGCCAAGATGGGGGGGGCCGTCCCTATGGCTACACCTTC. It specifies CASSQDGGGRPYGYTF.

The J gene is TRBJ1-6, the V gene TRBV6-5; 9 nucleotides match TRBD1. CDR1 is MNHEY, CDR2 SVGAGI, per germline. The V and J ends lost 8 bases and 10 bases, in that order; junction bases with no gene match: 12. There are 15 residues in the CDR3. The CDR3 DNA is TGTGCCAGCCGCCCCCCGGGACAGGGAAAGTCACCCCTCCACTTT. Its protein is CASRPPGQGKSPLHF.

The V and J genes are TRBV18 and TRBJ1-1, with no clear D. Trimming stripped 1 base from V and 5 bases from J, with 8 bases between. Germline V gene data show CDR1 as KGHSH and CDR2 as LQKENI. CDR3 length: 13 residues. The CDR3 reads CASSPLQTTEAFF. CDR3 sequence (DNA): TGTGCCAGCTCACCACTTCAGACTACTGAAGCTTTCTTT.

This chain connects TRBV28 to TRBJ1-1; 8 positions match TRBD1. Per germline, CDR1 MDHEN and CDR2 SYDVKM. This CDR3 comprises 16 residues. With V trimmed by 5 bases and J by 2 bases, 10 bases remained unmatched. CDR3 residues: CASSGSRGPLNTEAFF. The DNA of the CDR3 is TGTGCCAGCAGTGGCAGCAGGGGGCCCCTCAACACTGAAGCTTTCTTT. Full variable domain (missing parts from reference TRBV28 and TRBJ1-1): DVKVTQSSRYLVKRTGEKVFLECVQDMDHENMFWYRQDPGLGLRLIYFSYDVKMKEKGDIPEGYSVSREKKERFSLILESASTNQTSMYLCASSGSRGPLNTEAFFGQGTRLTVV.

This rearrangement joins TRBV15 to TRBJ2-4, with 10 bases fitting TRBD1. Per germline, CDR1 LNHNV and CDR2 YYDKDF (reference sequence). This CDR3 contains 18 residues. V was clipped by 4 bases and J by 1 base; unmatched bases: 10. CDR3 DNA sequence: TGTGCCACCAGCAAGACAGGGGGCCTAAAAGTTGCCAAAAACATTCAGTACTTC. Its protein is CATSKTGGLKVAKNIQYF.

This clone was recorded only once. The chain combines TRBV11-1 with TRBJ2-7; 10 positions match TRBD2. Germline assignment: CDR1 SGHAT and CDR2 FQDESV (reference sequence). This CDR3 region has 16 residues. V lost 1 base to trimming and J lost 3 bases; unmatched junction nucleotides: 6. This CDR3 is CASSLGQGLADYEQYF. For the CDR3, the DNA is TGTGCCAGCAGCTTAGGCCAAGGACTAGCGGACTACGAGCAGTACTTC.

This clone has only one observation. The gene calls are TRBV5-4 and TRBJ1-3, with a weak D call TRBD1 (5 bases). V lost 6 bases, J lost 2 bases, and 9 bases lay in between. CDR3 size: 13 residues. Germline assignment: CDR1 SGHNT and CDR2 YYREEE (reference sequence). CDR3 residues: CASKPTAGNTIYF. CDR3 nucleotide sequence: TGTGCCAGCAAACCGACAGCTGGAAACACCATATATTTT.

As to this clone: Other DNA variants within this sample encode the same CDR3. The rearrangement links TRBV9 to TRBJ2-1; 7 nucleotides line up with TRBD2. The junction had 4 bases not matched to a gene; V was cut back by 4 bases and J by 0 bases. The CDR3 extends over 15 amino acids. Germline V gene data show CDR1 as SGDLS and CDR2 as YYNGEE. CDR3 in DNA: TGTGCCAGCAGCACTGGCGGGAGCTCCTACAATGAGCAGTTCTTC. Translated: CASSTGGSSYNEQFF.

The chain combines TRBV2 with TRBJ2-4; 7 nucleotides agree with TRBD2. J gave up 4 bases and V 6 bases, and 0 bases lay outside the gene matches. This CDR3 contains 12 residues. CDR1 is SNHLY and CDR2 is FYNNEI in the germline V gene. The CDR3 sequence is CASRGGKNIQYF. For the CDR3, the DNA is TGTGCCAGCAGGGGGGGGAAAAACATTCAGTACTTC.

The chain joins TRBV3-1 (or the pseudogene TRBV3-2) to TRBJ1-2; D not resolved. Germline loops: CDR1 LGHDT, CDR2 YNNKEL (reference sequence). The CDR3 extends over 15 amino acids. Trimming cost V 4 bases and J 6 bases, with 18 bases left between them. This chain's CDR3 is CASSPRAGMWDGYTF. The CDR3, as DNA: TGTGCCAGCAGCCCGCGGGCGGGCATGTGGGATGGCTACACCTTC.

The chain carries TRBV5-8 and TRBJ1-6, with D unresolved. Germline loops: CDR1 SGHTS, CDR2 YDEGEE. CDR3 size: 13 residues. Trimming took off 9 bases at V and 9 bases at J, with 16 bases between the two ends. For the CDR3, the DNA is TGTGCCACAGCGGCGATCCGAAGTTCACCCCTCCACTTT. It yields the protein CATAAIRSSPLHF.

The chain recombines TRBV3-1 (or the pseudogene TRBV3-2) with TRBJ2-1, with 8 bases identical to TRBD2. After removal of 1 base from V and 8 bases from J, the junction contained 4 bases not matched to a gene. The germline V gene has CDR1 LGHDT and CDR2 YNNKEL (reference sequence). This CDR3 has 14 residues. CDR3 sequence reads: CASSQAFGRDEQFF. The CDR3 DNA sequence: TGTGCCAGCAGCCAAGCGTTCGGGAGGGATGAGCAGTTCTTC.

V is TRBV28 and J is TRBJ2-5, with 9 bases matching TRBD2. This CDR3 spans 14 amino acids. The J segment lost 3 bases and the V segment lost 6 bases, leaving 5 bases of the junction unmatched. Germline V gives CDR1 MDHEN, CDR2 SYDVKM. CDR3 sequence (DNA): TGTGCCAGCAGGATGACTAGCGGTAAAGAGACCCAGTACTTC. As protein: CASRMTSGKETQYF. Combining the CDR3 with reference TRBV28 and TRBJ2-5 gives the whole variable domain DVKVTQSSRYLVKRTGEKVFLECVQDMDHENMFWYRQDPGLGLRLIYFSYDVKMKEKGDIPEGYSVSREKKERFSLILESASTNQTSMYLCASRMTSGKETQYFGPGTRLLVL.

The V call is TRBV5-4, the J call TRBJ2-1; D may be TRBD2 (6 bases). There are 14 residues in the CDR3. Germline CDR1 reads SGHNT; CDR2 reads YYREEE (reference sequence). V shed 4 bases and J shed 3 bases, with 11 bases lying between them. CDR3 nucleotide sequence: TGTGCCAGCAGCGTGGGGAGGAACTACAATGAGCAGTTCTTC. Translated: CASSVGRNYNEQFF.

This clone appeared a single time. V and J are TRBV7-9 and TRBJ1-1; perhaps TRBD1 as D (6 bases). Germline V gene lookup returns CDR1 SEHNR and CDR2 FQNEAQ (reference sequence). The CDR3 loop spans 14 amino acids. The germline V and J ends were trimmed by 5 bases and 3 bases, with 13 bases remaining between them. The CDR3 region has the DNA TGTGCCAGCAGCGCCCCGGACAGAGACACTGAAGCTTTCTTT. Translating gives CASSAPDRDTEAFF.

The chain employs TRBV27 and TRBJ1-4; D not certain. V shed 5 bases and J shed 7 bases, with 23 bases lying between them. CDR1 is MNHEY and CDR2 is SMNVEV in the germline V gene (reference sequence). CDR3 length: 17 residues. The DNA for the CDR3 is TGTGCCAGCAGTCCGAACCTCCGCGGCACATTCGGTGAAAAACTGTTTTTT. As protein: CASSPNLRGTFGEKLFF.

V usage is TRBV5-1 and J usage is TRBJ2-3; D unclear. Germline V gene data show CDR1 as SGHRS and CDR2 as YFSETQ. With 4 bases removed from V and 4 bases from J, the gap between germline ends came to 10 bases. This CDR3 is built from 13 residues. The CDR3 DNA reads as TGCGCCAGCAGCCCCCGAAGCCCAGATACGCAGTATTTT. Encoded protein: CASSPRSPDTQYF. The whole variable domain, remainder taken from reference TRBV5-1 and TRBJ2-3, is KAGVTQTPRYLIKTRGQQVTLSCSPISGHRSVSWYQQTPGQGLQFLFEYFSETQRNKGNFPGRFSGRQFSNSRSEMNVSTLELGDSALYLCASSPRSPDTQYFGPGTRLTVL.

The rearrangement joins TRBV5-1 to TRBJ1-2; 7 positions agree with TRBD1. The germline V gene has CDR1 SGHRS and CDR2 YFSETQ. This CDR3 has 14 residues. The V and J ends lost 3 bases and 8 bases, in that order; junction bases with no gene match: 10. CDR3 loop: CASSSTTGLVGYTF. The CDR3 DNA reads as TGCGCCAGCAGCTCAACGACAGGGTTGGTCGGCTACACCTTC.

The genes are TRBV6-5 and TRBJ2-7; 8 nucleotides line up with TRBD1. V was clipped by 7 bases and J by 6 bases; unmatched bases: 8. Germline CDR1 reads MNHEY; CDR2 reads SVGAGI. The CDR3 is made up of 13 amino acids. This chain's CDR3 is CASKRTGKSEQYF. The CDR3 DNA sequence: TGTGCCAGCAAGAGGACAGGGAAGAGCGAGCAGTACTTC.

The V and J genes are TRBV4-1 and TRBJ2-7, with a possible D match to TRBD2 (6 bases). CDR3 length: 13 residues. The germline V and J ends were trimmed by 5 bases and 3 bases, with 11 bases remaining between them. From germline, CDR1 is MGHRA and CDR2 YSYEKL. The CDR3 sequence: CASSGREFYEQYF. CDR3 DNA sequence: TGCGCCAGCAGCGGACGGGAGTTCTACGAGCAGTACTTC.

This chain connects TRBV24-1 to TRBJ2-5; TRBD2 is a possible D gene (6 bases). The CDR3 is made up of 13 amino acids. Germline V gene data show CDR1 as KGHDR and CDR2 as SFDVKD. The V and J ends lost 3 bases and 5 bases respectively, with 9 bases between them. The CDR3 DNA sequence: TGTGCCACCAGTGATGCGGGACGCGAGACCCAGTACTTC. It yields the protein CATSDAGRETQYF.

V gene TRBV24-1 combines with J gene TRBJ1-5; TRBD1 agrees at 7 bases. CDR3 length equals 17 residues. The V segment lost 5 bases and the J segment 4 bases; nucleotides outside the gene matches: 13. Germline-derived CDR1 and CDR2 are KGHDR and SFDVKD. CDR3 protein: CATSVGGGRGVNQPQHF. CDR3 DNA: TGTGCCACCAGTGTAGGAGGGGGCAGGGGCGTAAATCAGCCCCAGCATTTT.

This sequence joins TRBV6-6 and TRBJ2-4; 8 bases fit TRBD2. The trim removed 6 bases at V and 7 bases at J, leaving 8 bases unmatched. Germline V gene data show CDR1 as MNHNY and CDR2 as SVGAGI (reference sequence). The CDR3 contains 14 residues. This CDR3 is CASSQDSGSNIQYF. CDR3 DNA sequence: TGTGCCAGCAGCCAAGACAGCGGGAGTAACATTCAGTACTTC.

This chain connects TRBV2 to TRBJ1-1, with D unclear. Germline CDR1 reads SNHLY; CDR2 reads FYNNEI. This CDR3 comprises 12 residues. The V end was cut by 10 bases, the J end by 1 base, with 10 bases between. The CDR3 bases are TGTGCCACAAGACGACAGAACACTGAAGCTTTCTTT. It translates to CATRRQNTEAFF. Filled out from reference TRBV2 and TRBJ1-1, the complete variable domain reads EPEVTQTPSHQVTQMGQEVILRCVPISNHLYFYWYRQILGQKVEFLVSFYNNEISEKSEIFDDQFSVERPDGSNFTLKIRSTKLEDSAMYFCATRRQNTEAFFGQGTRLTVV.

The chain couples TRBV19 to TRBJ2-1; 9 bases are a match to TRBD2. There are 14 residues in the CDR3. V lost 5 bases and J lost 4; bases outside the gene matches: 3. Germline-derived CDR1 and CDR2 are LNHDA and SQIVND (reference sequence). In DNA, the CDR3 is TGTGCCAGTAGTTGGACTAGCGAGTACAATGAGCAGTTCTTC. Protein product: CASSWTSEYNEQFF. Full variable domain (remainder filled in from reference TRBV19 and TRBJ2-1): DGGITQSPKYLFRKEGQNVTLSCEQNLNHDAMYWYRQDPGQGLRLIYYSQIVNDFQKGDIAEGYSVSREKKESFPLTVTSAQKNPTAFYLCASSWTSEYNEQFFGPGTRLTVL.

V gene TRBV24-1 combines with J gene TRBJ2-2; a weak D match, TRBD2 (6 bases). V lost 2 bases, J lost 6 bases, and 18 bases lay in between. This CDR3 comprises 17 residues. The germline CDR1 and CDR2 sequences are KGHDR and SFDVKD. CDR3 in DNA: TGTGCCACCAGTGATTCCGGGAGCATCCGTGCTGCCGGGGAGCTGTTTTTT. It specifies CATSDSGSIRAAGELFF.

The CDR3 DNA is TGTGCCAGCAGGTATGGACGGACTAGCTCTGGAAACACCATATATTTT. This gives the protein CASRYGRTSSGNTIYF. This chain connects TRBV2 to TRBJ1-3; D gene ambiguous. CDR1 and CDR2 from the germline V gene are SNHLY and FYNNEI. Trimming cost V 6 bases and J 0 bases, with 15 bases left between them. The CDR3 has 16 residues. Drawing the rest from reference TRBV2 and TRBJ1-3, the complete variable domain is EPEVTQTPSHQVTQMGQEVILRCVPISNHLYFYWYRQILGQKVEFLVSFYNNEISEKSEIFDDQFSVERPDGSNFTLKIRSTKLEDSAMYFCASRYGRTSSGNTIYFGEGSWLTVV.

V gene TRBV21-1 combines with J gene TRBJ1-2; TRBD1, the D gene given by the table, was not confirmed from the DNA. TRBV21-1 constitutes a pseudogene. The CDR3 extends over 14 amino acids. CDR3 sequence reads: CASSRTPTGVGYTF. Here the CDR3 DNA reads TGTGCCAGCAGCAGGACACCGACAGGGGTTGGCTACACCTTC.